The clone carrying this T cell receptor (beta chain) has just one count. Its antigen is as yet unknown. The data were taken from a study of cytomegalovirus exposure and HLA in healthy donors. Vbeta (60) and Jbeta (13) primers were used in the PCR. Data came from immunoSEQ multiplex PCR; TCRdb stores just in-frame clones and leaves some out. The sample has approximately 100,000 clones, 65% to 80% seen once. The V end was cut by 4 bases, the J end by 4 bases, with 10 bases between. Germline CDR1 is MNHEY and CDR2 is SMNVEV (reference sequence). The CDR3 has 13 amino acids. Study-wide points: Cytomegalovirus-associated status was assigned to some 160 TCR beta chains. Donors were assumed by presence/absence analyses to have roughly uniform sequencing depth. Reports indicate that TCR beta sequences accurately predicted the HLA-A and HLA-B alleles of most subjects. Reportedly, fewer N-insertions than the roughly 600-donor mean appeared in an Asian-associated ancestry cluster in a later analysis.

The genes are TRBV27 and TRBJ1-1; no clear D. This clonotype originated in a man aged 55-75 years in good health and CMV-seropositive. What was sequenced was PBMCs. The CDR3 loop is CASSSQPGTEAFF. In nucleotides, the CDR3 is TGTGCCAGCAGTTCTCAACCCGGCACTGAAGCTTTCTTT.